This T cell receptor (beta chain) was sequenced for a study of blood T cell repertoires in COVID-19. Study in general: Samples came from the United States, Italy and Spain, spanning acute and convalescent COVID-19.

Authors' data handling: Amplified reference gene primers provided the basis for estimating nucleated cell counts. Sequenced by immunoSEQ multiplex PCR; TCRdb stores in-frame clones only, minus some. V and J calls and clone size are as listed in that table; D and trimming were resolved from the DNA. The sample yields about 170,000 clones, roughly 85% seen once. Participants spanned ages roughly 18 to 95 years and resided in about two dozen US areas. The sequenced sample consisted of PBMCs or T cells enriched from blood (not recorded which). The sequence was collected from a woman between 45 and 60 years old who had recovered from COVID-19.

For the CDR3, the DNA is TGTGCCAGTATCGCGACAGGGACGGGGAGCAATCAGCCCCAGCATTTT. It specifies CASIATGTGSNQPQHF. The V and J genes are TRBV19 and TRBJ1-5; 7 bases line up with TRBD1. The CDR3 loop spans 16 amino acids. Germline loops: CDR1 LNHDA, CDR2 SQIVND (reference sequence). V gave up 7 bases and J gave up 1 base; unmatched junction bases: 10.